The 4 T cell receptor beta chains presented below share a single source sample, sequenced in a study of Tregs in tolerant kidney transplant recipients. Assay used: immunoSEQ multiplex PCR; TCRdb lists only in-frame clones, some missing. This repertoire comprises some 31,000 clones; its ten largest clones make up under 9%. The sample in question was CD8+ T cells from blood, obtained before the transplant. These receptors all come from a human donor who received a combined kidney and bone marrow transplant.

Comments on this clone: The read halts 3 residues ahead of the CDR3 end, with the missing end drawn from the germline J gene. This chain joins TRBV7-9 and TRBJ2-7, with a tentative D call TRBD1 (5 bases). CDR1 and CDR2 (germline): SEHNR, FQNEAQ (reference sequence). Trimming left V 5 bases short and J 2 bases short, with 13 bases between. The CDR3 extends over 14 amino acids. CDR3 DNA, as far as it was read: TGTGCCAGCAGCCTCACAGGCCCGACCTACGAG. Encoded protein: CASSLTGPTYE. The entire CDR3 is CASSLTGPTYEQYF.

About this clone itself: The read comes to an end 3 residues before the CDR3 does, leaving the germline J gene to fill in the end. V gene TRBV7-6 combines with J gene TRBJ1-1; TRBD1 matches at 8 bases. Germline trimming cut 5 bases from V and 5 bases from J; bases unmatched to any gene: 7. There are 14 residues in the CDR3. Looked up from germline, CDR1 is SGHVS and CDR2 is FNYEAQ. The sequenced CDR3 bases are TGTGCCAGCAGCCACAGGACAGGGCGGACTGAA. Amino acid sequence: CASSHRTGRTE. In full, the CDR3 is CASSHRTGRTEAFF.

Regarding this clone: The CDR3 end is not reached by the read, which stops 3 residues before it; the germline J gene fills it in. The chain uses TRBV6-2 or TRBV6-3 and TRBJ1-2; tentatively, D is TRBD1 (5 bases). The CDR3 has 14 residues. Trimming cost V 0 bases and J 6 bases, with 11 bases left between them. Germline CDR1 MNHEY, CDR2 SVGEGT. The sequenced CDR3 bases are TGTGCCAGCAGTTACTCAGCGGGGCAGGATGGC. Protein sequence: CASSYSAGQDG. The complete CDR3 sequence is CASSYSAGQDGYTF.

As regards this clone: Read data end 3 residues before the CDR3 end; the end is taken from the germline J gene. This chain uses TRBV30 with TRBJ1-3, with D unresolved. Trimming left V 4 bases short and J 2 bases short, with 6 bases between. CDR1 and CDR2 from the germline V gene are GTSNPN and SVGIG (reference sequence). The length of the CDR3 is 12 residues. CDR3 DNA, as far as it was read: TGTGCCTGGAAAAAGGCTGGAAACACC. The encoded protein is CAWKKAGNT. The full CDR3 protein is CAWKKAGNTIYF.